The clone carrying this T cell receptor beta chain was counted many times. The CDR3 length is 14 residues. The V gene lost 6 bases and the J gene lost 2 bases, with 13 bases spanning the gap. TCRdb reprocessed the RT-PCR reads with MiXCR, giving one entry per CDR3 protein. The table includes more than 600,000 distinct CDR3 sequences, approximately 14% detected once. V usage is TRBV12-3 or TRBV12-4 and J usage is TRBJ2-5; D remains unclear. This clonotype originated in a female donor in good health, serving as a healthy control. Input material: memory CD4+ T cells from blood. CDR3 DNA: TGTGCCAGCAGCCCCCTATTTGTACAAGAGACCCAGTACTTC. It encodes CASSPLFVQETQYF.